The 18 T cell receptor beta chains reported below all come from one sample, sequenced in a study of T cells after yellow fever vaccination. TCRdb analysed the 5' RACE reads with MiXCR anew, one entry per CDR3 protein. The sample lists around 230,000 distinct CDR3 sequences, less than 7.5% occurring once. The specimen was CD4+ T cells sorted from PBMCs, collected on the day of the yellow fever booster vaccination. These receptors originate from a man younger than 45 who received the YFV17D yellow fever vaccine.

In this sample, this clonotype turned up many times. The chain combines TRBV15 with TRBJ2-5; TRBD1 agrees at 7 bases. This CDR3 contains 15 residues. The germline V gene encodes CDR1 LNHNV and CDR2 YYDKDF (reference sequence). V lost 0 bases to trimming and J lost 5 bases; unmatched junction nucleotides: 6. CDR3 sequence: CATSRDQRQGETQYF. The CDR3 coding sequence is TGTGCCACCAGCAGAGATCAAAGACAGGGCGAGACCCAGTACTTC.

This clonotype was seen more than once but under ten times. The chain employs TRBV6-2 or TRBV6-3 and TRBJ2-7; D is perhaps TRBD2 (5 bases). This CDR3 contains 14 residues. The germline V gene has CDR1 MNHEY and CDR2 SVGEGT. Trimming pared 4 bases from V and 2 bases from J, leaving 12 bases between. The CDR3 protein is CASSSAEAPYEQYF. The DNA of the CDR3 is TGTGCCAGCAGTTCGGCGGAGGCTCCCTACGAGCAGTACTTC.

This clonotype was counted ten times or more. J is TRBJ2-1 and V is TRBV7-2; D remains unclear. From germline, CDR1 is SGHTA and CDR2 FQGNSA. The V end was cut by 3 bases, the J end by 2 bases, with 11 bases between. This CDR3 is built from 15 residues. CDR3 DNA sequence: TGTGCCAGCAGCTTTCAGGCCGCGGCCTACAATGAGCAGTTCTTC. Protein sequence: CASSFQAAAYNEQFF.

The table lists this clonotype with many counts. The V gene is TRBV28, the J gene TRBJ1-2, with 8 bases fitting TRBD1. The CDR3 loop spans 15 amino acids. The J segment lost 4 bases and the V segment lost 2 bases, leaving 6 bases of the junction unmatched. Germline CDR1 and CDR2: MDHEN and SYDVKM. CDR3 bases: TGTGCCAGCAGTTTAGGACAGGGCGTGTTCTATGGCTACACCTTC. Its translation is CASSLGQGVFYGYTF.

This clonotype was observed at least ten times. The chain uses TRBV12-3 or TRBV12-4 and TRBJ2-3; D gene unclear. The length of the CDR3 is 15 residues. Trimming cost V 6 bases and J 0 bases, with 13 bases left between them. In DNA, the CDR3 is TGTGCCAGCAGCTCTGTGGGCCTTAGCACAGATACGCAGTATTTT. Its translation: CASSSVGLSTDTQYF.

This clonotype has a count of ten or more. The chain recombines TRBV20-1 with TRBJ2-3, with D unclear. V shed 6 bases and J shed 1 base, with 2 bases lying between them. This CDR3 is 10 amino acids long. Germline lookup yields CDR1 DFQATT and CDR2 SNEGSKA (reference sequence). This CDR3 reads CSAGTDTQYF. In nucleotides, the CDR3 is TGCAGTGCGGGCACAGATACGCAGTATTTT.

This clonotype has a single count. Just one base apart from a much larger clone, this may be a read error. The V and J genes are TRBV11-2 and TRBJ1-1; D unresolved. The ends were cut back, 7 bases at V and 4 bases at J, with 19 bases in the middle. CDR3 length: 15 amino acids. Per the germline V gene, CDR1 is SGHAT and CDR2 is FQNNGV. The CDR3 nucleotides are TGTGCCAGCACCTTCCGACAATCCATCACCACTGAAGCTTTCTTT. Translation: CASTFRQSITTEAFF. Full variable domain (rest looked up from reference TRBV11-2 and TRBJ1-1): EAGVAQSPRYKIIEKRQSVAFWCNPISGHATLYWYQQILGQGPKLLIQFQNNGVVDDSQLPKDRFSAERLKGVDSTLKIQPAKLEDSAVYLCASTFRQSITTEAFFGQGTRLTVV.

This clonotype was seen ten or more times. The gene calls are TRBV7-2 and TRBJ1-1; D ambiguous. The V end lost 6 bases, the J end lost 0 bases, and 5 bases lay between the germline ends. Germline CDR1 is SGHTA and CDR2 is FQGNSA. This CDR3 has 12 amino acids. The CDR3 here is CASRSMNTEAFF. The CDR3 bases are TGTGCCAGCAGATCCATGAACACTGAAGCTTTCTTT.

This clonotype showed up just a few times. The CDR3, as DNA: TGTGCCAGCAGATCGACAGGGGGAAACACCATATATTTT. Residues: CASRSTGGNTIYF. This chain links TRBV7-2 with TRBJ1-3; TRBD1 aligns across 7 bases. J was trimmed by 4 bases and V by 6 bases; bases with no gene match: 3. This CDR3 is built from 13 residues. The germline gives CDR1 SGHTA, CDR2 FQGNSA.

This clonotype was counted a few times. V usage is TRBV7-2 and J usage is TRBJ2-4; 13 positions match TRBD2. V was clipped by 5 bases and J by 7 bases; unmatched bases: 11. CDR1 SGHTA and CDR2 FQGNSA come from the germline V gene. This CDR3 contains 17 residues. The CDR3 DNA reads as TGTGCCAGCAGCCCCTGGACTAGCGGGAGTGTTGGGAACATTCAGTACTTC. As protein: CASSPWTSGSVGNIQYF.

This clonotype was seen a few times. The gene calls are TRBV6-1 and TRBJ2-5, with D tentatively TRBD2 (6 bases). CDR3 length equals 14 residues. Germline V CDR1 and CDR2: MNHNS, SASEGT. The germline V and J ends were trimmed by 10 bases and 4 bases, with 19 bases remaining between them. The CDR3 nucleotides are TGTGCCACCCGGGTTCGCGGGATGTCAGAGACCCAGTACTTC. This sequence encodes CATRVRGMSETQYF.

The chain uses TRBV6-1 and TRBJ1-2; D is ambiguous. CDR1 is MNHNS, CDR2 SASEGT, per germline. This CDR3 region has 11 residues. Trimming pared 10 bases from V and 10 bases from J, leaving 16 bases between. The CDR3: CAIRLITNYTF. The DNA of the CDR3 is TGTGCCATCCGACTGATCACCAACTACACCTTC.

This clonotype was observed many times. The gene calls are TRBV15 and TRBJ2-7; weak D call: TRBD1 (6 bases). The CDR3 extends over 14 amino acids. Germline CDR1 reads LNHNV; CDR2 reads YYDKDF (reference sequence). Trimming left V 0 bases short and J 6 bases short, with 12 bases between. The CDR3 spells CATSRDIQGREQYF. CDR3 DNA: TGTGCCACCAGCAGAGATATACAGGGACGCGAGCAGTACTTC. Full variable domain (rest looked up from reference TRBV15 and TRBJ2-7): DAMVIQNPRYQVTQFGKPVTLSCSQTLNHNVMYWYQQKSSQAPKLLFHYYDKDFNNEADTPDNFQSRRPNTSFCFLDIRSPGLGDTAMYLCATSRDIQGREQYFGPGTRLTVT.

This clonotype was seen many times. This chain links TRBV5-1 with TRBJ2-5, with D perhaps matching TRBD1 (6 bases). V was shortened by 6 bases and J by 0 bases, with 9 bases between the two germline ends. CDR1 and CDR2 (germline): SGHRS, YFSETQ. This CDR3 has 13 residues. Written as DNA, the CDR3 is TGCGCCAGCAAGGGACAAGACCAAGAGACCCAGTACTTC. Protein sequence: CASKGQDQETQYF.

This clonotype showed up many times. The chain couples TRBV12-3 or TRBV12-4 to TRBJ2-5; D gene ambiguous. This CDR3 has 14 residues. V was shortened by 3 bases and J by 4 bases, with 12 bases between the two germline ends. The chain's CDR3 is CASSFPAAIETQYF. CDR3 sequence (DNA): TGTGCCAGCAGTTTCCCCGCGGCCATAGAGACCCAGTACTTC.

The chain joins TRBV5-4 to TRBJ2-5; TRBD1 might be the D (6 bases). The germline gives CDR1 SGHNT, CDR2 YYREEE (reference sequence). The ends were cut back, 1 base at V and 3 bases at J, with 7 bases in the middle. The CDR3 has 13 amino acids. The CDR3 is CASSLRQEETQYF. DNA for the CDR3: TGTGCCAGCAGCTTGCGACAGGAAGAGACCCAGTACTTC.

The chain employs TRBV5-4 and TRBJ2-1, with 8 nucleotides matching TRBD2. The CDR3 totals 15 residues. V lost 5 bases and J lost 0; bases outside the gene matches: 4. Germline CDR1 reads SGHNT; CDR2 reads YYREEE (reference sequence). The CDR3 bases are TGTGCCAGCAGTCGTGGACTAGCCTCCTACAATGAGCAGTTCTTC. It yields the protein CASSRGLASYNEQFF.

The rearrangement joins TRBV7-2 to TRBJ2-3, with TRBD2 identical over 14 bases. V shed 5 bases and J 3 bases; nucleotides not matched to a gene: 16. The CDR3 has 20 amino acids. CDR1 and CDR2 (germline): SGHTA, FQGNSA. The CDR3 nucleotides read TGTGCCAGCAGCCTGCGCGGGGGGACTAGCGGGAGCCAGGGGACAGATACGCAGTATTTT. Its protein product is CASSLRGGTSGSQGTDTQYF. Looking up the rest from reference TRBV7-2 and TRBJ2-3 gives the full variable domain: GAGVSQSPSNKVTEKGKDVELRCDPISGHTALYWYRQSLGQGLEFLIYFQGNSAPDKSGLPSDRFSAERTGGSVSTLTIQRTQQEDSAVYLCASSLRGGTSGSQGTDTQYFGPGTRLTVL.